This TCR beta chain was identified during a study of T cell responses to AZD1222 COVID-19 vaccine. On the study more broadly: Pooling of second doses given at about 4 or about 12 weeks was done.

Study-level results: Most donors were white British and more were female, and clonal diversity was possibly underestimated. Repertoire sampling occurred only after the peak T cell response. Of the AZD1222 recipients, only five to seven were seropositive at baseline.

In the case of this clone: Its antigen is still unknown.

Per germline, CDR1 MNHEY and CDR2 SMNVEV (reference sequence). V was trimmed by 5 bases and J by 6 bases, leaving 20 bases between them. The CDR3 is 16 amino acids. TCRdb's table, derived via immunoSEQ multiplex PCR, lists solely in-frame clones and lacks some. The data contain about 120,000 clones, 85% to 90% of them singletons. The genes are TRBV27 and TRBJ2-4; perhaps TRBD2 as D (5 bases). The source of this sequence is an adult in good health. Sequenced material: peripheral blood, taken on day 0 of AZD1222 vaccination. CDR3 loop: CASSPPKGAAINIQYF. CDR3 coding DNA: TGTGCCAGCAGTCCCCCCAAGGGAGCTGCTATAAACATTCAGTACTTC.